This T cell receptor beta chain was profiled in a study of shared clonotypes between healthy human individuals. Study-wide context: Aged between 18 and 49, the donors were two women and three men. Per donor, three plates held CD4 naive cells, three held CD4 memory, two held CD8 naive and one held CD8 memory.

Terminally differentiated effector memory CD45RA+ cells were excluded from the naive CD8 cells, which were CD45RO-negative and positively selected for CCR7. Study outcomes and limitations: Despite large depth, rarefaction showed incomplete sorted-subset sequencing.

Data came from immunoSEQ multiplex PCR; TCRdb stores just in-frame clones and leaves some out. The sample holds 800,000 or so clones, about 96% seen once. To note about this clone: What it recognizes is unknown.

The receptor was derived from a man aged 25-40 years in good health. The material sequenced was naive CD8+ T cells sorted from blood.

The CDR3 DNA is TGTGCTAGTGGTGGCGGCACCACCTATGGCTACACCTTC. Translation gives CASGGGTTYGYTF. The chain is built from TRBV12-5 and TRBJ1-2; D call uncertain. CDR1 is LGHNT, CDR2 FRNRAP, per germline. CDR3 length: 13 amino acids. V lost 5 bases and J 4 bases, leaving 11 bases between the germline ends.